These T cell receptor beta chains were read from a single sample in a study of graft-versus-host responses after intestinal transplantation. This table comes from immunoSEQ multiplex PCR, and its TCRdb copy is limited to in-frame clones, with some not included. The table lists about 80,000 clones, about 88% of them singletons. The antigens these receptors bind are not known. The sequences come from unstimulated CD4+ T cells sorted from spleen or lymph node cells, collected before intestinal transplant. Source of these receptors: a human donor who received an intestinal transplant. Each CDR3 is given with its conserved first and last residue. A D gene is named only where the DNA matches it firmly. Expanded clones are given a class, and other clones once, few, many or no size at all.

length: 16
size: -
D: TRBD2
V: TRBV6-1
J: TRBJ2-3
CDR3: CASSVHSGSRTDTQYF
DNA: TGTGCCAGCAGTGTACATAGCGGGAGCCGCACAGATACGCAGTATTTT

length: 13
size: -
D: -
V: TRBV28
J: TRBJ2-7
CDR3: CAIQGLNTYEQYF
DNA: TGTGCCATACAGGGCCTCAATACCTACGAGCAGTACTTC

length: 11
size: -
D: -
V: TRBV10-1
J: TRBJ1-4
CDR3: CASSDGEKLFF
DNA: TGCGCCAGCAGTGACGGTGAAAAACTGTTTTTT

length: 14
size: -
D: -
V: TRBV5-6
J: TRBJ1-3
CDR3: CASSFGVGGNTIYF
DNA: TGTGCCAGCAGCTTCGGGGTAGGTGGAAACACCATATATTTT

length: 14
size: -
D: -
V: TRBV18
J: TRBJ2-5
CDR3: CASSPRRTQETQYF
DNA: TGTGCCAGCTCTCCTAGACGAACTCAAGAGACCCAGTACTTC

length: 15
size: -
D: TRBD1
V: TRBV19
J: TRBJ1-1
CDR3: CASSPGTGFNTEAFF
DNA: TGTGCCAGTAGTCCCGGGACAGGATTCAACACTGAAGCTTTCTTT

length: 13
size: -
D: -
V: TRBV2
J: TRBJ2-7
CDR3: CASRLIGGFEQYF
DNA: TGTGCCAGCAGGCTCATTGGAGGGTTCGAGCAGTACTTC

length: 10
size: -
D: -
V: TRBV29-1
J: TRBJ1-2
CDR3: CSVGEDGYTF
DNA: TGCAGCGTTGGGGAGGATGGCTACACCTTC

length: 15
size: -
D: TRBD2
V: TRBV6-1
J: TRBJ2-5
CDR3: CASSVAGKGQETQYF
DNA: TGTGCCAGCAGCGTAGCGGGAAAGGGCCAAGAGACCCAGTACTTC

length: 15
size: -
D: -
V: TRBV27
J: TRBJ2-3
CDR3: CASRESSARTDTQYF
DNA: TGTGCCAGCAGGGAGTCTAGCGCGCGCACAGATACGCAGTATTTT

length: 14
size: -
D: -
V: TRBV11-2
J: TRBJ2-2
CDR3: CASSLTGVNGELFF
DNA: TGTGCCAGCAGCTTGACCGGGGTTAACGGGGAGCTGTTTTTT

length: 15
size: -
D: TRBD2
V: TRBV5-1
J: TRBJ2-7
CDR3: CASSLGLAGSYEQYF
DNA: TGCGCCAGCAGCTTGGGGCTAGCGGGGTCCTACGAGCAGTACTTC

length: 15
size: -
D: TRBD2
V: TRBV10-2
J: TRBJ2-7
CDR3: CASKLLAGVRNEQYF
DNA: TGCGCCAGCAAGTTACTAGCGGGAGTTCGTAACGAGCAGTACTTC

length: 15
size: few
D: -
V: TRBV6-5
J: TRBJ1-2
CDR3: CASSSPAQGSKGYTF
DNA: TGTGCCAGCAGTTCCCCCGCTCAGGGGAGCAAAGGCTACACCTTC

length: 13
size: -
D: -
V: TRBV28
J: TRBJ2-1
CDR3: CASSWGRNNEQFF
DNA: TGTGCCAGCAGTTGGGGGCGAAACAATGAGCAGTTCTTC

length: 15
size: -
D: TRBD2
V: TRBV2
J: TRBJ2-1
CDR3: CASYKSSGSYNEQFF
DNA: TGTGCCAGCTACAAATCTAGCGGGAGCTACAATGAGCAGTTCTTC

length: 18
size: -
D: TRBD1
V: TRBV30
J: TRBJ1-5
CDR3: CAWDARDRLLYSNQPQHF
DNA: TGTGCCTGGGATGCCCGGGACAGGCTCCTATATAGCAATCAGCCCCAGCATTTT

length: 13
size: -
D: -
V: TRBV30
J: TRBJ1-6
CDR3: CAWSVDIYSPLHF
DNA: TGTGCCTGGAGCGTAGACATTTATTCACCCCTCCACTTT

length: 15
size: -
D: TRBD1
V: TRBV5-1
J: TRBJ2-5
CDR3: CASSYRDRARETQYF
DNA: TGCGCCAGCAGCTACCGGGACAGGGCGCGGGAGACCCAGTACTTC

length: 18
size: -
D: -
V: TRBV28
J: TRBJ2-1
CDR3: CASSFGFLRGPLDNEQFF
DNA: TGTGCCAGCAGTTTTGGGTTCCTCAGGGGCCCCCTAGACAATGAGCAGTTCTTC

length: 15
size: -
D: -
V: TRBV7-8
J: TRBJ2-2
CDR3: CASSLGAGGTGELFF
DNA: TGTGCCAGCAGCTTAGGGGCAGGTGGCACCGGGGAGCTGTTTTTT

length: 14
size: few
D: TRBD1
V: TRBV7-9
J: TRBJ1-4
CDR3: CASSLQGTREKLFF
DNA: TGTGCCAGCAGCCTACAGGGGACTCGGGAAAAACTGTTTTTT

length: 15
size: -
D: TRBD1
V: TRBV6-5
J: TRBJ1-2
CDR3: CASSGTGQGYYGYTF
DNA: TGTGCCAGCAGTGGAACGGGACAGGGGTACTATGGCTACACCTTC

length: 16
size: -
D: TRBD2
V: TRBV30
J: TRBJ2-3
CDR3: CAWSVGAGGDTDTQYF
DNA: TGTGCCTGGAGTGTAGGGGCGGGGGGGGACACAGATACGCAGTATTTT

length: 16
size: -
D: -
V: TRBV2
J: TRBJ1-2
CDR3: CAGVPGGGKANYGYTF
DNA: TGTGCCGGAGTACCGGGAGGGGGGAAGGCTAACTATGGCTACACCTTC

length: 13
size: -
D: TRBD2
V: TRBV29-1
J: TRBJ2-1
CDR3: CSATSDTYNEQFF
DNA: TGCAGCGCTACTAGCGACACCTACAATGAGCAGTTCTTC

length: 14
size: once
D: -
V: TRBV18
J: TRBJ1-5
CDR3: CASSSGVGNQPQHF
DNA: TGTGCCAGCTCATCGGGAGTAGGCAATCAGCCCCAGCATTTT

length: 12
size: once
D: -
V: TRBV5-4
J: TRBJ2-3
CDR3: CASSETGDTQYF
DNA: TGTGCCAGCAGCGAGACTGGAGATACGCAGTATTTT

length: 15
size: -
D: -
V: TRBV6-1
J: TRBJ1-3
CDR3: CASSEVWQSGNTIYF
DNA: TGTGCCAGCAGTGAAGTATGGCAATCTGGAAACACCATATATTTT

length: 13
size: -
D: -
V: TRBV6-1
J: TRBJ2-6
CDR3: CASIAAGANVLTF
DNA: TGTGCCAGCATAGCCGCTGGGGCCAACGTCCTGACTTTC

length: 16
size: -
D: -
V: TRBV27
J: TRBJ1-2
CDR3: CASSLGATPRGNGYTF
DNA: TGTGCCAGCAGTTTAGGGGCCACTCCCCGCGGAAACGGCTACACCTTC

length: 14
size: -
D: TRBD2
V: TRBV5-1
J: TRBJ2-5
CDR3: CASSLLADQETQYF
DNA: TGCGCCAGCAGTTTGCTAGCGGACCAAGAGACCCAGTACTTC

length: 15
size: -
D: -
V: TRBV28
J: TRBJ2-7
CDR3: CASSLRAGVGYEQYF
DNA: TGTGCCAGCAGTTTAAGGGCAGGGGTAGGGTACGAGCAGTACTTC

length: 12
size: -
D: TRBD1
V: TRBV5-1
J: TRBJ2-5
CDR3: CASGRDRQTQYF
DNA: TGCGCCAGCGGCCGGGACAGACAGACCCAGTACTTC

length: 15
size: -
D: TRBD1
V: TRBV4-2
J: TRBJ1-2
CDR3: CASSQSTGTYYGYTF
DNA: TGTGCCAGCAGCCAATCGACAGGGACGTACTATGGCTACACCTTC

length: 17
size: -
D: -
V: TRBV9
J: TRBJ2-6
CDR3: CASSVGGGGSGANVLTF
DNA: TGTGCCAGCAGCGTAGGTGGGGGAGGCTCTGGGGCCAACGTCCTGACTTTC

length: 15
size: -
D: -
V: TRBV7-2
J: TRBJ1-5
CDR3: CASSLDGGGTQPQHF
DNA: TGTGCCAGCAGCTTAGACGGAGGAGGAACTCAGCCCCAGCATTTT

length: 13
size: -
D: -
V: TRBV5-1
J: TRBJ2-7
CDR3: CASSNTGSYEQYF
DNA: TGCGCCAGCAGCAACACAGGCTCCTACGAGCAGTACTTC

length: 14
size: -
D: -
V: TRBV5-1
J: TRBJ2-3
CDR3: CASSLEGLTDTQYF
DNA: TGCGCCAGCAGCTTGGAGGGACTCACAGATACGCAGTATTTT

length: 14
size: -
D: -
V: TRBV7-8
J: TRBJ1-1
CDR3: CASSLGTQNTEAFF
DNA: TGTGCCAGCAGCTTAGGGACACAGAACACTGAAGCTTTCTTT

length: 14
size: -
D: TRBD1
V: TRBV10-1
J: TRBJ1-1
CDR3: CASSQGAMNTEAFF
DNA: TGCGCCAGCAGTCAGGGGGCTATGAACACTGAAGCTTTCTTT